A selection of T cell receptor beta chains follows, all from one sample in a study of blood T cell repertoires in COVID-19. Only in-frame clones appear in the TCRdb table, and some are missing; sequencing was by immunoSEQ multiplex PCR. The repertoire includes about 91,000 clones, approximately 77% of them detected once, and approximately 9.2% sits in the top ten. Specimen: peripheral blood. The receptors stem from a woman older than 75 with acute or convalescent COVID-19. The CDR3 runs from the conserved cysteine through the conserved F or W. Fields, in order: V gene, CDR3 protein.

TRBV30	CACLGQTSTEAFF
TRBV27	CASSSTGGYRSPQHF
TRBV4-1	CASSQGGRGKLGQPQHF
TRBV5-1	CASSPDRVGNEQFF
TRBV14	CASSRWILKAGERRPEQFF
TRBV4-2	CASSQGLTGANTYEQYF
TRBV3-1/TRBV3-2	CASSPGQGSPLHF
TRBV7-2	CASSPGQGDYGYTF
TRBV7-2	CASSLVLYTDTQYF
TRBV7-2	CASSLIQKGLVGYTF
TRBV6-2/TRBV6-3	CASSHPPGQGYGYTF
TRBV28	CASRLPGALSSF
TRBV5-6	CASSGTGKYEQYF
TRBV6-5	CASRYLTLDRTYTF
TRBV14	CASSQVGGLGTEAFF
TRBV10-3	CAISERRETRNEQFF
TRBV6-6	CASSYVMSDTEAFF
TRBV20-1	CSASEGIYGYTF
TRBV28	CASSLWGGPGGYTF
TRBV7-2	CASSLREVGNTIYF
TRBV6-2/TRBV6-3	CASSSAQGSGTEAFF
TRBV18	CASSPRDRVSHEQYF